This paragraph covers one T cell receptor (beta chain) sequence. The participants were between roughly 18 and 100 years old and came from some 25 US areas. Cohort 3 recovery required two negative PCRs, clearance, or symptom resolution. The source of the sample is a study of blood T cell repertoires in COVID-19. Background on the study: PBMCs, B-cell-depleted T cells, or T cells were the source of the cDNA or gDNA that made up the material.

In the authors' methods: Nucleated cell number was recorded as an estimate derived from reference gene primer amplification. Repertoires were generated with immunoSEQ multiplex PCR, while TCRdb's copy carries only in-frame clones and drops some. That table gives V, J and clone size, and the DNA gave D and trimming. The sample has 200,000 to 250,000 clones, 84% seen once; the top ten hold approximately 6.6%. Deletions cut 2 bases from V and 0 bases from J, with 14 bases between. The length of the CDR3 is 16 residues. The germline V gene encodes CDR1 SGHDT and CDR2 YYEEEE. The chain has TRBV5-6 and TRBJ1-1; D not resolved. Source material: PBMCs or T cells enriched from blood (not recorded which). This TCR was recovered from a woman aged 40 to 50 who had recovered from COVID-19. CDR3: CASSLVVRVLNTEAFF. The CDR3 region has the DNA TGTGCCAGCAGCTTAGTAGTCCGGGTTCTGAACACTGAAGCTTTCTTT.